This TCR beta chain was identified in a study of blood T cell repertoires in COVID-19. Study at large: Specimens from acute and convalescent COVID-19 originated in the United States, Italy and Spain. From T cells, B-cell-depleted T cells, or PBMCs came the material, which was cDNA or gDNA.

Germline values: CDR1 MNHEY, CDR2 SMNVEV (reference sequence). The V end was cut by 6 bases, the J end by 3 bases, with 6 bases between. CDR3 length: 11 residues. Original methodology: The assay estimated nucleated cells by amplifying reference gene primers. Profiled with immunoSEQ multiplex PCR; TCRdb holds only in-frame clones, not every one. The DNA was the basis for D and trimming; V, J and clone size are from that table. The table has 250,000 to 350,000 clones, around 89% seen once. The chain uses TRBV27 and TRBJ2-7; D is undetermined. Material for sequencing was peripheral blood. The receptor's source is a woman aged 60-75 years with acute or convalescent COVID-19. CDR3 sequence reads: CASRERYEQYF. In DNA, the CDR3 is TGTGCCAGCAGAGAGCGCTACGAGCAGTACTTC.